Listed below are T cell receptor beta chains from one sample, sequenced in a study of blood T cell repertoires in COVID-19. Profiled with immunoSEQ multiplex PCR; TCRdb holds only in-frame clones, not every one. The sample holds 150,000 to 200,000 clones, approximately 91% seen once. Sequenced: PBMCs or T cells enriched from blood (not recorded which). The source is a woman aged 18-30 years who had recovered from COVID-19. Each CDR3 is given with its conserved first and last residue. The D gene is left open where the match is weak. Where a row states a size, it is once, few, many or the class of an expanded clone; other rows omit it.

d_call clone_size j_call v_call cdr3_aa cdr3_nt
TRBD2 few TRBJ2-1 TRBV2 CASSDIAGGYDEQFF TGTGCCAGCAGTGATATAGCGGGAGGGTACGATGAGCAGTTCTTC
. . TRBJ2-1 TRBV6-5 CASSAGAAYNEQFF TGTGCCAGTTCCGCGGGGGCGGCCTACAATGAGCAGTTCTTC
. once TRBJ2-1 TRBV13 CASTSGLGGLLYEQFF TGTGCCAGCACATCGGGTCTAGGAGGGCTCTTGTATGAGCAGTTCTTC
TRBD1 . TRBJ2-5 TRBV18 CASSPSWTGNGETQYF TGTGCCAGCTCACCTTCCTGGACAGGCAACGGGGAGACCCAGTACTTC
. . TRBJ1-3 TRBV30 CAWSVRGVAGNTIYF TGTGCCTGGAGTGTACGGGGGGTAGCGGGAAACACCATATATTTT
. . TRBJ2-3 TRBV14 CASSHLRGISDTQYF TGTGCCAGCAGCCACCTTAGGGGTATCTCAGATACGCAGTATTTT
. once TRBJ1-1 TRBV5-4 CASSPAGNTEAFF TGTGCCAGCAGCCCGGCAGGGAACACTGAAGCTTTCTTT
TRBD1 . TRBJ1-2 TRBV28 CASTEGQVGGYTF TGTGCCAGCACCGAGGGACAGGTTGGTGGCTACACCTTC
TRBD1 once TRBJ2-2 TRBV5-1 CASSSTNRGHTGELFF TGCGCCAGCAGCTCGACGAACAGGGGGCACACCGGGGAGCTGTTTTTT
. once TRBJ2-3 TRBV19 CASSIDAPSESTDTQYF TGTGCCAGTAGTATAGATGCCCCTAGCGAAAGCACAGATACGCAGTATTTT
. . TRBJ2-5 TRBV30 CAWRLSQETQYF TGTGCCTGGAGATTATCCCAAGAGACCCAGTACTTC